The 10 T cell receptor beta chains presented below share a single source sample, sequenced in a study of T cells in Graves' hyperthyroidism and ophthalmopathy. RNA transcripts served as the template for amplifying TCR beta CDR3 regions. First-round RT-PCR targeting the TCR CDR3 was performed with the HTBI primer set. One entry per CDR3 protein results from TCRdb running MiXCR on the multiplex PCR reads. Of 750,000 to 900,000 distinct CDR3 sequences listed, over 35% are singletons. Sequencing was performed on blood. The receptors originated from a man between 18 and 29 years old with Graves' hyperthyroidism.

CDR3 nucleotide sequence: TGTGCCAGCAGCCCTACCGGGGGGCTCCCCGGAGAGCAGTACTTC. It is translated as CASSPTGGLPGEQYF. The V gene is TRBV7-6, the J gene TRBJ2-7, with TRBD2 as a possible D gene (7 bases). In germline, CDR1 is SGHVS, CDR2 FNYEAQ. The length of the CDR3 is 15 residues. The V and J ends lost 5 bases and 7 bases respectively, with 21 bases between them.

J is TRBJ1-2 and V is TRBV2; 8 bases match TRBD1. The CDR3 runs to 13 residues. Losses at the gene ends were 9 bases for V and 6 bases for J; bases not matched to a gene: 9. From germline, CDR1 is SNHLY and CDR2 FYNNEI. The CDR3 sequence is CASRALTGDGYTF. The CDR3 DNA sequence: TGTGCCAGTCGTGCCTTGACAGGGGATGGCTACACCTTC. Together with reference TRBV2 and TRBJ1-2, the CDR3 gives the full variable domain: EPEVTQTPSHQVTQMGQEVILRCVPISNHLYFYWYRQILGQKVEFLVSFYNNEISEKSEIFDDQFSVERPDGSNFTLKIRSTKLEDSAMYFCASRALTGDGYTFGSGTRLTVV.

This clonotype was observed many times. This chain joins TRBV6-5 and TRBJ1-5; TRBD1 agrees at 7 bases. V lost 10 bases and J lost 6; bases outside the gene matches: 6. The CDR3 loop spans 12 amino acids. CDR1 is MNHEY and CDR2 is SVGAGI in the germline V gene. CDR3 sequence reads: CATSTGIQPQHF. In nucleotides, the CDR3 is TGTGCCACCTCGACAGGGATTCAGCCCCAGCATTTT.

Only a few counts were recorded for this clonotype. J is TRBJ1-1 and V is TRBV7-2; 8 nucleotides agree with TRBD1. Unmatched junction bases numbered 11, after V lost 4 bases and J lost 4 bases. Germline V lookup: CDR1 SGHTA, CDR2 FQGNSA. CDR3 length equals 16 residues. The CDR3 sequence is CASSSDRVLEGTEAFF. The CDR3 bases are TGTGCCAGCAGCTCGGACAGGGTGCTTGAGGGCACTGAAGCTTTCTTT. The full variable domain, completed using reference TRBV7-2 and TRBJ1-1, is GAGVSQSPSNKVTEKGKDVELRCDPISGHTALYWYRQSLGQGLEFLIYFQGNSAPDKSGLPSDRFSAERTGGSVSTLTIQRTQQEDSAVYLCASSSDRVLEGTEAFFGQGTRLTVV.

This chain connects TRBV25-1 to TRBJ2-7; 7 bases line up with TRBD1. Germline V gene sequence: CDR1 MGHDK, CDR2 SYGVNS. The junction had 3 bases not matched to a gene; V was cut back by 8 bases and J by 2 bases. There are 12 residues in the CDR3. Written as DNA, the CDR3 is TGTGCCAGCCCGGGACAGACCTACGAGCAGTACTTC. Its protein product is CASPGQTYEQYF.

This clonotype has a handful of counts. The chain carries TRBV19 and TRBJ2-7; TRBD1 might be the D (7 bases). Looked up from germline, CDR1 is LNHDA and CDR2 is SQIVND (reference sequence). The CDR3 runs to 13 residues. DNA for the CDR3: TGTACCAAACAAGGCAGGGGGGCCTACGAGCAGTACTTC. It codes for CTKQGRGAYEQYF.

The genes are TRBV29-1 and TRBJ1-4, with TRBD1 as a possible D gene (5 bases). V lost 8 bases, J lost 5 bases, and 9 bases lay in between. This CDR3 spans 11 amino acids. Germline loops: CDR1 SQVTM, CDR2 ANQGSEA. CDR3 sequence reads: CSWTSNEKLFF. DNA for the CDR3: TGCAGCTGGACAAGCAATGAAAAACTGTTTTTT.

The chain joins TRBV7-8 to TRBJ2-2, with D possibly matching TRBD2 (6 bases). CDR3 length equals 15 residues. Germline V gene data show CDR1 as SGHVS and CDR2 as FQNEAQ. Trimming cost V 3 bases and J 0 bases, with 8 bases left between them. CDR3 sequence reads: CASSLRGTNTGELFF. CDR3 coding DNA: TGTGCCAGCAGCTTGCGGGGAACGAACACCGGGGAGCTGTTTTTT.

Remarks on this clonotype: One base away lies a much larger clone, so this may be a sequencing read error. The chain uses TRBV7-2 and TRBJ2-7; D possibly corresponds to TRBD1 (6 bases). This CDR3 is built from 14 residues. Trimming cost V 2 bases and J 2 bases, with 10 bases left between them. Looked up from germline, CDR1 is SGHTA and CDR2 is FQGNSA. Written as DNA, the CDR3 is TGTGCCAGCAGCTTAAAGGGGGAAGCCTACGAGCAGTACTTC. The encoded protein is CASSLKGEAYEQYF.

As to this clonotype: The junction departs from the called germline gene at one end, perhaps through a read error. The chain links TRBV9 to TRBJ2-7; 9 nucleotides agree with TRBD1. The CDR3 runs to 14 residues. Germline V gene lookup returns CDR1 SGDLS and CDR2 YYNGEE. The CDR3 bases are TGTGCCGGCAGCCCATGGGGACAGGGTAACGAGCAGTACTTC. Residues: CAGSPWGQGNEQYF.